This T cell receptor beta chain is from a study of T cells expressing NK-cell markers. Study details: Seven sequenced donors out of eight were HCMV-seropositive, one seronegative.

The CDR3 has 15 amino acids. CDR1 SGHRS and CDR2 YFSETQ come from the germline V gene. For each CDR3 protein, TCRdb gives one entry from its re-call of the 5' RACE reads, without DNA. The sample totals about 260,000 distinct CDR3 sequences. The sample comprised blood T cells: a sorted CD56 or NKG2C T cell subset, CD4+ or CD8+ T cells, or bulk PBMC T cells (not recorded which). This TCR was sampled from a woman between 18 and 69 years old in good health. This chain links TRBV5-1 with TRBJ2-5. CDR3 residues: CASSLAVGSQETQYF.